This T cell receptor (beta chain) was retrieved from a study of blood T cell repertoires in COVID-19. This CDR3 is built from 14 residues. V lost 7 bases to trimming and J lost 5 bases; unmatched junction nucleotides: 10. Germline CDR1 and CDR2: SNHLY and FYNNEI. Measured with immunoSEQ multiplex PCR; TCRdb has only the in-frame clones, and not every one. The data hold around 280,000 clones, with around nine tenths observed a single time. The specimen was PBMCs or T cells enriched from blood (not recorded which). This TCR came from a woman aged 40 to 55 who had recovered from COVID-19. V is TRBV2 and J is TRBJ2-7; 8 nucleotides align to TRBD2. DNA for the CDR3: TGTGCCAGCACCGCTCGAACTAGCGGCCACGAGCAGTACTTC. This translates into CASTARTSGHEQYF.